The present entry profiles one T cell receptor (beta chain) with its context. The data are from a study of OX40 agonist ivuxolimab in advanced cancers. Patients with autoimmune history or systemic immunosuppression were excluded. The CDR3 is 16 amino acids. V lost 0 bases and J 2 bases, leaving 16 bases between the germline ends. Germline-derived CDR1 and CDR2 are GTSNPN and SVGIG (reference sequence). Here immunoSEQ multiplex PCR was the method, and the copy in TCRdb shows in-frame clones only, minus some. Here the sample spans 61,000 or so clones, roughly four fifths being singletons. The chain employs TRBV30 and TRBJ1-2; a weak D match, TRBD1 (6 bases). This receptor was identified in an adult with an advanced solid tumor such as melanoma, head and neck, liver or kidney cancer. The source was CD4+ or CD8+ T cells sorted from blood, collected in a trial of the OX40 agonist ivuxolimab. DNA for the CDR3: TGTGCCTGGAGTGTAGCGGGGGGCACACCCAACTATGGCTACACCTTC. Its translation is CAWSVAGGTPNYGYTF.